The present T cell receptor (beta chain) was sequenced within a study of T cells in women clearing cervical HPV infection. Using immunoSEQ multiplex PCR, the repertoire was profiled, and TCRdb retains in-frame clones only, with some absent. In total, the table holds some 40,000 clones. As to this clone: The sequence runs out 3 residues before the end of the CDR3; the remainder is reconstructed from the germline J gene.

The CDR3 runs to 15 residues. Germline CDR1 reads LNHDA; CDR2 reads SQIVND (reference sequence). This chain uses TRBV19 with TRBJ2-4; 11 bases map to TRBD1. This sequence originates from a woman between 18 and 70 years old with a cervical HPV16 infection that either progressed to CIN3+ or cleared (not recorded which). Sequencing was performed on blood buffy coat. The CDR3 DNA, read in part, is TGTGCCAGTAGTATCCGTTGGACAGGGGGCTATGGT. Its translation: CASSIRWTGGYG. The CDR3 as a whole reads CASSIRWTGGYGQYF.